A selection of T cell receptor beta chains follows, all from one sample in a study of Graves' ophthalmopathy and Graves' hyperthyroidism. MiXCR was run by TCRdb on the multiplex PCR reads, yielding one entry per CDR3 protein. The table has 600,000 to 650,000 distinct CDR3 sequences, 22% seen once. The sequencing input was peripheral blood. The source is a woman between 18 and 29 years old with stable Graves' hyperthyroidism. Some clones in this sample may be carry-over from other donors' samples. Each CDR3 is given with its conserved first and last residue. D genes are given only for firm matches. Not every row has a clone size; where given, it reads once, few, many or a size class.

J gene: TRBJ2-7
D gene: .
V gene: TRBV30
clone size: many
CDR3 protein: CAWSRAYEQYF
CDR3 DNA: TGTGCCTGGAGTAGAGCTTACGAGCAGTACTTC

J gene: TRBJ1-2
D gene: .
V gene: TRBV19
clone size: many
CDR3 protein: CAIQTDYYGYTF
CDR3 DNA: TGTGCCATTCAGACAGACTACTATGGCTACACCTTC

J gene: TRBJ2-7
D gene: .
V gene: TRBV5-1
clone size: .
CDR3 protein: CASRWAGAYEQYF
CDR3 DNA: TGCGCCAGCAGATGGGCAGGGGCGTACGAGCAGTACTTC

J gene: TRBJ2-7
D gene: TRBD2
V gene: TRBV19
clone size: many
CDR3 protein: CASSPLGRTSGGLSYEQYF
CDR3 DNA: TGTGCCAGTAGTCCCCTTGGAAGGACTAGCGGGGGCCTCTCCTACGAGCAGTACTTC

J gene: TRBJ2-5
D gene: TRBD1
V gene: TRBV5-1
clone size: .
CDR3 protein: CASSWAGTGGAYQYF
CDR3 DNA: TGCGCCAGCAGCTGGGCCGGGACAGGGGGCGCTTACCAGTACTTC

J gene: TRBJ1-3
D gene: TRBD1
V gene: TRBV24-1
clone size: .
CDR3 protein: CATSATGSSGNTIYF
CDR3 DNA: TGTGCCACCAGTGCGACAGGGAGCTCTGGAAACACCATATATTTT

J gene: TRBJ1-2
D gene: .
V gene: TRBV6-2/TRBV6-3
clone size: many
CDR3 protein: CASTPDTSPGGYTF
CDR3 DNA: TGTGCCAGCACCCCGGACACTTCCCCCGGAGGCTACACCTTC

J gene: TRBJ2-7
D gene: .
V gene: TRBV6-1
clone size: few
CDR3 protein: CASRELLSNEQYF
CDR3 DNA: TGTGCCAGCAGAGAACTTCTAAGTAACGAGCAGTACTTC

J gene: TRBJ1-1
D gene: .
V gene: TRBV30
clone size: .
CDR3 protein: CAWDRALNTEAFF
CDR3 DNA: TGTGCCTGGGACCGGGCCTTGAACACTGAAGCTTTCTTT

J gene: TRBJ2-7
D gene: .
V gene: TRBV10-2
clone size: many
CDR3 protein: CASSEPDRDFYEQYF
CDR3 DNA: TGCGCCAGCAGTGAGCCTGACAGGGACTTCTACGAGCAGTACTTC

J gene: TRBJ2-2
D gene: .
V gene: TRBV6-1
clone size: many
CDR3 protein: CASNDIPTGELFF
CDR3 DNA: TGTGCCAGCAATGACATTCCCACCGGGGAGCTGTTTTTT

J gene: TRBJ1-5
D gene: .
V gene: TRBV19
clone size: .
CDR3 protein: CASSMAGAWGNQPQHF
CDR3 DNA: TGTGCCAGTAGTATGGCGGGGGCCTGGGGCAATCAGCCCCAGCATTTT

J gene: TRBJ1-2
D gene: .
V gene: TRBV20-1
clone size: many
CDR3 protein: CSARDLGWDYGYTF
CDR3 DNA: TGCAGTGCTAGAGATCTTGGGTGGGACTATGGCTACACCTTC

J gene: TRBJ1-6
D gene: .
V gene: TRBV6-5
clone size: .
CDR3 protein: CASSYSPRSSYNSPLHF
CDR3 DNA: TGTGCCAGCAGTTACTCGCCACGGAGCTCCTATAATTCACCCCTCCACTTT

J gene: TRBJ1-2
D gene: TRBD1
V gene: TRBV12-3/TRBV12-4
clone size: many
CDR3 protein: CASRDGQVISYTF
CDR3 DNA: TGTGCCAGCAGAGACGGACAGGTCATTAGCTACACCTTC

J gene: TRBJ1-2
D gene: .
V gene: TRBV11-3
clone size: many
CDR3 protein: CASSLGRSINYGYTF
CDR3 DNA: TGTGCCAGCAGCTTAGGCAGAAGCATTAACTATGGCTACACCTTC

J gene: TRBJ1-2
D gene: .
V gene: TRBV19
clone size: many
CDR3 protein: CASSIKGSYGYTF
CDR3 DNA: TGTGCCAGTAGTATCAAGGGATCCTATGGCTACACCTTC

J gene: TRBJ1-2
D gene: .
V gene: TRBV27
clone size: .
CDR3 protein: CARDGNYGYTF
CDR3 DNA: TGTGCCAGAGACGGGAACTATGGCTACACCTTC

J gene: TRBJ1-1
D gene: .
V gene: TRBV15
clone size: many
CDR3 protein: CATSGRGYTEAFF
CDR3 DNA: TGTGCCACCAGCGGAAGGGGGTACACTGAAGCTTTCTTT

J gene: TRBJ2-5
D gene: .
V gene: TRBV20-1
clone size: few
CDR3 protein: CSARAPLVQETQYF
CDR3 DNA: TGCAGTGCTAGAGCCCCACTAGTCCAAGAGACCCAGTACTTC

J gene: TRBJ2-7
D gene: .
V gene: TRBV10-3
clone size: many
CDR3 protein: CAISESASSYEQYF
CDR3 DNA: TGTGCCATCAGTGAGTCGGCTTCTTCCTACGAGCAGTACTTC

J gene: TRBJ1-2
D gene: .
V gene: TRBV3-1
clone size: .
CDR3 protein: CASSPPGGFYGYTF
CDR3 DNA: TGTGCCAGCAGCCCCCCGGGGGGTTTCTATGGCTACACCTTC

J gene: TRBJ1-6
D gene: TRBD1
V gene: TRBV11-2
clone size: few
CDR3 protein: CASSLVSGGSYNSPLHF
CDR3 DNA: TGTGCCAGCAGCTTAGTTTCAGGGGGCTCCTATAATTCACCCCTCCACTTT

J gene: TRBJ1-1
D gene: TRBD1
V gene: TRBV15
clone size: many
CDR3 protein: CATSTTGGRLAFF
CDR3 DNA: TGTGCCACCAGCACAACAGGGGGCCGATTAGCTTTCTTT

J gene: TRBJ1-2
D gene: TRBD1
V gene: TRBV20-1
clone size: many
CDR3 protein: CSAKVQGKNYGYTF
CDR3 DNA: TGCAGTGCTAAAGTACAGGGGAAGAACTATGGCTACACCTTC

J gene: TRBJ2-7
D gene: TRBD1
V gene: TRBV20-1
clone size: few
CDR3 protein: CRAKQGDYEQYF
CDR3 DNA: TGCAGGGCTAAACAGGGGGACTACGAGCAGTACTTC

J gene: TRBJ2-7
D gene: .
V gene: TRBV6-5
clone size: many
CDR3 protein: CASSYPEGNVAKHSRYEQYF
CDR3 DNA: TGTGCCAGCAGTTACCCCGAGGGGAACGTCGCCAAACATTCCCGCTACGAGCAGTACTTC

J gene: TRBJ1-1
D gene: TRBD1
V gene: TRBV7-9
clone size: .
CDR3 protein: CASSFPQGGGPEAFF
CDR3 DNA: TGTGCCAGCAGCTTCCCACAGGGAGGGGGCCCTGAAGCTTTCTTT

J gene: TRBJ2-7
D gene: .
V gene: TRBV7-2
clone size: many
CDR3 protein: CASSLAPIGAGPYEQYF
CDR3 DNA: TGTGCCAGCAGCTTAGCCCCCATCGGGGCGGGGCCCTACGAGCAGTACTTC

J gene: TRBJ1-5
D gene: .
V gene: TRBV7-6
clone size: many
CDR3 protein: CASSLTPYQPQHF
CDR3 DNA: TGTGCCAGCAGCTTAACACCCTATCAGCCCCAGCATTTT

J gene: TRBJ2-7
D gene: .
V gene: TRBV2
clone size: many
CDR3 protein: CASSETAGARPYEQYF
CDR3 DNA: TGTGCCAGCAGTGAAACCGCAGGGGCGAGACCTTACGAGCAGTACTTC

J gene: TRBJ1-2
D gene: TRBD1
V gene: TRBV19
clone size: many
CDR3 protein: CASTPWGGQLYGYTF
CDR3 DNA: TGTGCCAGTACCCCATGGGGGGGACAGCTCTATGGCTACACCTTC

J gene: TRBJ1-5
D gene: TRBD1
V gene: TRBV9
clone size: .
CDR3 protein: CASCIGTALAYGNQPQHF
CDR3 DNA: TGTGCCAGCTGCATTGGGACAGCCCTTGCCTATGGCAATCAGCCCCAGCATTTT

J gene: TRBJ1-6
D gene: TRBD1
V gene: TRBV20-1
clone size: many
CDR3 protein: CSADYRDRVDSPLHF
CDR3 DNA: TGCAGTGCCGACTACCGGGACAGGGTTGATTCACCCCTCCACTTT

J gene: TRBJ2-7
D gene: .
V gene: TRBV5-6
clone size: .
CDR3 protein: CASSPNPTIEQYF
CDR3 DNA: TGCGCCAGCAGCCCCAACCCTACGATCGAGCAGTACTTC

J gene: TRBJ1-1
D gene: .
V gene: TRBV6-1
clone size: .
CDR3 protein: CASSAPWTANTEAFF
CDR3 DNA: TGTGCCAGCAGTGCACCTTGGACGGCGAACACTGAAGCTTTCTTT

J gene: TRBJ2-2
D gene: TRBD1
V gene: TRBV9
clone size: few
CDR3 protein: CASSVRRGRGNTGELFF
CDR3 DNA: TGTGCCAGCAGCGTTCGAAGGGGGCGCGGGAACACCGGGGAGCTGTTTTTT

J gene: TRBJ1-2
D gene: .
V gene: TRBV6-5
clone size: many
CDR3 protein: CASSLTDGGYGYTF
CDR3 DNA: TGTGCCAGCAGCTTAACAGACGGGGGTTATGGCTACACCTTC